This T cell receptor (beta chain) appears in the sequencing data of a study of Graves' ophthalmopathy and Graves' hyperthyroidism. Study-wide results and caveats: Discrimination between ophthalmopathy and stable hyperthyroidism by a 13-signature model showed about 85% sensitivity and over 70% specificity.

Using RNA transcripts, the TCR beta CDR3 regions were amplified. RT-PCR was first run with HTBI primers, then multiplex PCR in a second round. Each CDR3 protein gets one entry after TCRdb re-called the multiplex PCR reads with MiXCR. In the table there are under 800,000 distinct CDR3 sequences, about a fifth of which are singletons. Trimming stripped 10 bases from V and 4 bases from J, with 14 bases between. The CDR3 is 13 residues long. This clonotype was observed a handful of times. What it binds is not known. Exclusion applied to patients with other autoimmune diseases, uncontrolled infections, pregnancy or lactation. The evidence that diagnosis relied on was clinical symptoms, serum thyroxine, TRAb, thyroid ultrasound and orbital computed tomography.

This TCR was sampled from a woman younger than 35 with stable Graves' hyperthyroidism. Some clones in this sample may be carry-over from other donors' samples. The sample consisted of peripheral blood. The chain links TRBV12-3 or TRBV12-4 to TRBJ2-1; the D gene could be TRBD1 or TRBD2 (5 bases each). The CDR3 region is CAITLGVYNEQFF. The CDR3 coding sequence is TGTGCCATTACCTTGGGGGTTTACAATGAGCAGTTCTTC.